The entry below describes one TCR beta chain. Antigen: not known. These data come from a study of vaccination effects on CD4 cells after COVID-19. Prior to sequencing, the ViraFEST assay stimulated PBMC with viral peptide pools, which expanded the antigen-specific CD4+ T cells. CD4+ T cell isolation took place after approximately 11 days of culture. Each participant was administered two doses of either the BNT162b2 or the mRNA-1273 vaccine. Method: immunoSEQ multiplex PCR; TCRdb's copy keeps in-frame clones and lacks some. In the table there are some 70,000 clones, approximately 81% of which are singletons. This sample comprised CD4+ T cells from PBMCs cultured with HCoV-229E spike peptides, obtained after COVID-19 vaccination. This sequence was found in a human donor who received a COVID-19 vaccine.

The CDR3 loop reads CASSPGTGIIGYGYTF. Written as DNA, the CDR3 is TGCGCCAGCAGCCCGGGGACAGGGATTATCGGCTATGGCTACACCTTC. The chain couples TRBV5-1 to TRBJ1-2, with 9 nucleotides matching TRBD1. Trimming at V came to 4 bases and at J to 4 bases, leaving 11 bases not matched to a gene. Germline-derived CDR1 and CDR2 are SGHRS and YFSETQ. The CDR3 is 16 amino acids.